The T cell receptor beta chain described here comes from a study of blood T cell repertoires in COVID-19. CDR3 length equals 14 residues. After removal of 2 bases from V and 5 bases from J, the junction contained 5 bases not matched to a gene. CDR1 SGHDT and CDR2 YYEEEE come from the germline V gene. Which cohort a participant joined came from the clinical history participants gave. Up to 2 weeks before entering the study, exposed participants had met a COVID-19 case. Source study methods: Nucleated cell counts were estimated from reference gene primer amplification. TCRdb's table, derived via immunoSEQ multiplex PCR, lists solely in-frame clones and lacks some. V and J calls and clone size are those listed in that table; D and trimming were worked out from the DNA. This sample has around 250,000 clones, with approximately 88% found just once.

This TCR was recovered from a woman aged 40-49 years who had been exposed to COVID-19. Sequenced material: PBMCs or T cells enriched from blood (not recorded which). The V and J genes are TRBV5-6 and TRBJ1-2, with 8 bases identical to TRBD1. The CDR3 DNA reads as TGTGCCAGCAGCTTCGGGACAGGCTTGTATGGCTACACCTTC. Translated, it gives CASSFGTGLYGYTF. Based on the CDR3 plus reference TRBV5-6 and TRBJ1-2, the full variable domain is DAGVTQSPTHLIKTRGQQVTLRCSPKSGHDTVSWYQQALGQGPQFIFQYYEEEERQRGNFPDRFSGHQFPNYSSELNVNALLLGDSALYLCASSFGTGLYGYTFGSGTRLTVV.